Listed here are 5 T cell receptor beta chains from one sample, sequenced in a study of OX40 agonist ivuxolimab in advanced cancers. The repertoire was sequenced with immunoSEQ multiplex PCR; TCRdb's copy has only in-frame clones and lacks some. The sample lists 64,000 or so clones, roughly 80% occurring once. Sequencing used CD4+ or CD8+ T cells sorted from blood, obtained in a trial of the OX40 agonist ivuxolimab. These receptors came from an adult with an advanced solid tumor such as melanoma, head and neck, liver or kidney cancer.

In DNA form, the CDR3 reads TGTGCCAGCAGCTTAGAGAGGCGCCTAGCGGGTCCCAGCTCTGGGGCCAACGTCCTGACTTTC. The encoded protein is CASSLERRLAGPSSGANVLTF. The rearrangement uses TRBV7-8 and TRBJ2-6; 8 nucleotides match TRBD2. Germline lookup yields CDR1 SGHVS and CDR2 FQNEAQ. J was trimmed by 0 bases and V by 1 base; bases with no gene match: 14. The CDR3 consists of 21 residues.

The chain links TRBV5-8 to TRBJ2-7; the match to TRBD1 covers 9 bases. The CDR3 has 15 amino acids. Germline assignment: CDR1 SGHTS and CDR2 YDEGEE. V lost 8 bases and J lost 0; bases outside the gene matches: 9. The CDR3 region has the DNA TGTGCCAGTGATACCGGGACAGGGTACTCCTACGAGCAGTACTTC. Protein product: CASDTGTGYSYEQYF.

The chain joins TRBV9 to TRBJ1-2; the match to TRBD1 covers 7 bases. The V and J ends lost 4 bases and 5 bases, in that order; junction bases with no gene match: 14. The germline V gene encodes CDR1 SGDLS and CDR2 YYNGEE. The length of the CDR3 is 16 residues. In DNA, the CDR3 is TGTGCCAGCAGCACCTATGAGACAGGGAGGCGTTATGGCTACACCTTC. This encodes CASSTYETGRRYGYTF.

This rearrangement joins TRBV2 to TRBJ2-7; 8 bases match TRBD1. Germline lookup yields CDR1 SNHLY and CDR2 FYNNEI. Trimming cost V 6 bases and J 6 bases; bases outside gene matches: 4. The CDR3 is 12 amino acids. The CDR3, as DNA: TGTGCCAGCAGATACACAGGGGGCGAGCAGTACTTC. Its protein is CASRYTGGEQYF.

This rearrangement joins TRBV7-2 to TRBJ2-5; 8 positions match TRBD2. V trimming: 1 base; J trimming: 4 bases; junction bases outside the gene matches: 8. The CDR3 length is 16 residues. Germline CDR1 is SGHTA and CDR2 is FQGNSA. DNA for the CDR3: TGTGCCAGCAGCTTAGAACTGGGACTAGGAGGAGAGACCCAGTACTTC. Its protein is CASSLELGLGGETQYF.